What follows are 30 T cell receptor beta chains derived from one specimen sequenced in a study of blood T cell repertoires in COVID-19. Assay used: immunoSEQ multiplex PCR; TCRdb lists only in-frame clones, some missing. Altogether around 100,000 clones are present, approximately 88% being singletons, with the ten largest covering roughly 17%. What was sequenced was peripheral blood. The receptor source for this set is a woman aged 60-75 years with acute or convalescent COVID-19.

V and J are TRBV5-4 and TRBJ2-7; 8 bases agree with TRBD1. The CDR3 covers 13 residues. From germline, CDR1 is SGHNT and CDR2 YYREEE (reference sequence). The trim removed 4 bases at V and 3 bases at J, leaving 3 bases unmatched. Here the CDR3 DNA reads TGTGCCAGCAGCATCGACAGGGGCTACGAGCAGTACTTC. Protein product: CASSIDRGYEQYF.

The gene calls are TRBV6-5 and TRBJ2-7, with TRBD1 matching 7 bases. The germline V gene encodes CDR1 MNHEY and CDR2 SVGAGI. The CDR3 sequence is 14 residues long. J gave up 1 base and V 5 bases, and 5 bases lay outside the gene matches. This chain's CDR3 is CASSTGQASYEQYF. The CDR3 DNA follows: TGTGCCAGCAGTACCGGACAGGCGTCCTACGAGCAGTACTTC.

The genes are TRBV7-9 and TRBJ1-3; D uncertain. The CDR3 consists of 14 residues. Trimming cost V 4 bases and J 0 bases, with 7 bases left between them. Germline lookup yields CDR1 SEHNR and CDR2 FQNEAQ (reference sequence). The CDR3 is CASSSTSSGNTIYF. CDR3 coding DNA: TGTGCCAGCAGCTCCACGAGCTCTGGAAACACCATATATTTT.

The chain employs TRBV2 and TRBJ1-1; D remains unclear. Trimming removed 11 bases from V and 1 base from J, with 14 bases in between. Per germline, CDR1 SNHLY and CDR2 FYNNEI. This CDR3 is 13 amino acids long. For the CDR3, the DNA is TGTGCCGCAAGTGCTGAGGGGAACACTGAAGCTTTCTTT. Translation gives CAASAEGNTEAFF.

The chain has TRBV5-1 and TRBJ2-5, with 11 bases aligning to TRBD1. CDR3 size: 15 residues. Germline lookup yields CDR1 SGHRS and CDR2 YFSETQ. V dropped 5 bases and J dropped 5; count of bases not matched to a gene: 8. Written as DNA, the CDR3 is TGCGCCAGCAGACCTGGACAGGGGGCTTGGGAGACCCAGTACTTC. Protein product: CASRPGQGAWETQYF.

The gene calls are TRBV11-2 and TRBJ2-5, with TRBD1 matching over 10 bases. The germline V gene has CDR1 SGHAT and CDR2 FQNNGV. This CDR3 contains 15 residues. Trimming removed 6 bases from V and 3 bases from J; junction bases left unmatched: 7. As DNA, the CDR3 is TGTGCCAGCAGTTTACGACAGGGGGCGAAAGAGACCCAGTACTTC. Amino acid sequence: CASSLRQGAKETQYF.

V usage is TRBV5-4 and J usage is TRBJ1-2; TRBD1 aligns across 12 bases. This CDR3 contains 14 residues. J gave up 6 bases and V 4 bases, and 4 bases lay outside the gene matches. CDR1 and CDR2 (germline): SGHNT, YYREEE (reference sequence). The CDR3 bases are TGTGCCAGCAGCCCCGGGACAGGGGGCCATGGCTACACCTTC. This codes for CASSPGTGGHGYTF.

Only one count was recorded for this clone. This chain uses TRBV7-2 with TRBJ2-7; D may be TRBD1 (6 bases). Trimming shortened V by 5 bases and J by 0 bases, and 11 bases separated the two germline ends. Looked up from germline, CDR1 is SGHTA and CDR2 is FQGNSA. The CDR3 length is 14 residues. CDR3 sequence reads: CASSSRGSSYEQYF. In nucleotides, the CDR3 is TGTGCCAGCAGCAGTAGGGGGAGCTCCTACGAGCAGTACTTC.

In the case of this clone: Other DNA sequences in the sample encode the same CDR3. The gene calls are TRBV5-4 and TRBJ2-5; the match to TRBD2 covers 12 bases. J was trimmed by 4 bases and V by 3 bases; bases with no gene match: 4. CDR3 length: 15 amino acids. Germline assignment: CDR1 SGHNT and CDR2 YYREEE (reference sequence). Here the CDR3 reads CASSYRLAGAETQYF. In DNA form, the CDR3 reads TGTGCCAGCAGCTATCGACTAGCGGGGGCAGAGACCCAGTACTTC.

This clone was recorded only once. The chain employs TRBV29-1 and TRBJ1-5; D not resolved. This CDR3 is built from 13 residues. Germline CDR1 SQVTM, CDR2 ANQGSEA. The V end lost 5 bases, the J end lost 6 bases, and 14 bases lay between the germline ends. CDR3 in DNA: TGCAGCGTTCAACAGAGAGACGGTCAGCCCCAGCATTTT. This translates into CSVQQRDGQPQHF. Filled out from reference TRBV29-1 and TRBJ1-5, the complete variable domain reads SAVISQKPSRDICQRGTSLTIQCQVDSQVTMMFWYRQQPGQSLTLIATANQGSEATYESGFVIDKFPISRPNLTFSTLTVSNMSPEDSSIYLCSVQQRDGQPQHFGDGTRLSIL.

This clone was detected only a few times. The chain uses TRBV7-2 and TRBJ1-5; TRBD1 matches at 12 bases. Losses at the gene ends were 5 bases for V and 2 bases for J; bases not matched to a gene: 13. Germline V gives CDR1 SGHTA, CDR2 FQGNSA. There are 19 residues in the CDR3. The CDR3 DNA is TGTGCCAGCAGCCCAGAGCCGGGACAGGGGGCGGGTGGCAATCAGCCCCAGCATTTT. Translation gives CASSPEPGQGAGGNQPQHF.

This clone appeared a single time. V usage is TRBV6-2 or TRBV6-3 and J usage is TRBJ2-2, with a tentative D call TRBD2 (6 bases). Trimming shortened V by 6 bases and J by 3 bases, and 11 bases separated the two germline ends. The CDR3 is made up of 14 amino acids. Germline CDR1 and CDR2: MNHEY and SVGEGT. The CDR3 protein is CASSDGGHTGELFF. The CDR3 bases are TGTGCCAGCAGCGACGGGGGACACACCGGGGAGCTGTTTTTT.

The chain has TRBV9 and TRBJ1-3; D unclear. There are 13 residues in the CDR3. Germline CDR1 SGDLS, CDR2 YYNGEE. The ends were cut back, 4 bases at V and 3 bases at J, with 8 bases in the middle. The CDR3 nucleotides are TGTGCCAGCAGCCCTAGAGGTGGAAACACCATATATTTT. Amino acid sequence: CASSPRGGNTIYF.

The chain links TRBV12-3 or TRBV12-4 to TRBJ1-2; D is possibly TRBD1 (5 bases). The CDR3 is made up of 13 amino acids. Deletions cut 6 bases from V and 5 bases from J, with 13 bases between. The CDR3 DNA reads TGTGCCAGCAGACGAAATGGGGGGTATGGCTACACCTTC. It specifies CASRRNGGYGYTF.

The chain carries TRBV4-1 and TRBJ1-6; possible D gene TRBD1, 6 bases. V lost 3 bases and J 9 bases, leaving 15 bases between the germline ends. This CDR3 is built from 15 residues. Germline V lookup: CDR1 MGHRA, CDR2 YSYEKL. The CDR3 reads CASSQLGAGGSPLHF. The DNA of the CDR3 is TGCGCCAGCAGCCAGTTGGGGGCAGGCGGTTCACCCCTCCACTTT.

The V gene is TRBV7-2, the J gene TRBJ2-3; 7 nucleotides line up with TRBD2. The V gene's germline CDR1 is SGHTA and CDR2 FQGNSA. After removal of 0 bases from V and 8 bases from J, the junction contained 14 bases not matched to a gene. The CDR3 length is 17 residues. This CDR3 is CASSLALSGRGVTTQYF. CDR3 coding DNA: TGTGCCAGCAGCTTAGCACTGTCGGGACGGGGGGTTACTACGCAGTATTTT.

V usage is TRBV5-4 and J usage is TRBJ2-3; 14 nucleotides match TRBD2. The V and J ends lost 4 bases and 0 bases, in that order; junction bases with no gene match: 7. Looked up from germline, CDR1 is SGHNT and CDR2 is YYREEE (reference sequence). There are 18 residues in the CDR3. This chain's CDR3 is CASSTTSGGVPSTDTQYF. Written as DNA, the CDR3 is TGTGCCAGCAGCACGACTAGCGGGGGGGTGCCTAGCACAGATACGCAGTATTTT.

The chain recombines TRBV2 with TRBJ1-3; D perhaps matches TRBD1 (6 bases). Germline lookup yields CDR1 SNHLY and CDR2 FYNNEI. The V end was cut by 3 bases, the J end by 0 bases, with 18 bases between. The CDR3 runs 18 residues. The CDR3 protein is CASSEGGRLTNSGNTIYF. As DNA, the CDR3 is TGTGCCAGCAGTGAGGGGGGGCGTTTAACTAACTCTGGAAACACCATATATTTT.

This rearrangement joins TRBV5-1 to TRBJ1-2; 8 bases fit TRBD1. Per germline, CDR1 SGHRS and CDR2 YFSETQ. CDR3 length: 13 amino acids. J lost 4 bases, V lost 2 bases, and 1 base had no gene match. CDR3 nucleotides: TGCGCCAGCAGCTTTGGACAGGGCTATGGCTACACCTTC. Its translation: CASSFGQGYGYTF.

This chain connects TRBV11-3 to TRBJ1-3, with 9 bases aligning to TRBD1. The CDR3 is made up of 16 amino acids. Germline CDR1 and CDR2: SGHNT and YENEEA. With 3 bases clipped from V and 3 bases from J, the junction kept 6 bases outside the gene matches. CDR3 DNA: TGTGCCAGCAGCTTCCAACAGGGGGCAGGTGGAAACACCATATATTTT. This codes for CASSFQQGAGGNTIYF.

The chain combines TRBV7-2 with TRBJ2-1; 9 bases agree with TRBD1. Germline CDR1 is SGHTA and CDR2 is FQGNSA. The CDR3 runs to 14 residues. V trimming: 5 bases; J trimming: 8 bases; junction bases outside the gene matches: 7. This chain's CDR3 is CASSADRGRDEQFF. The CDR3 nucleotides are TGTGCCAGCAGCGCGGACAGGGGTAGGGATGAGCAGTTCTTC.

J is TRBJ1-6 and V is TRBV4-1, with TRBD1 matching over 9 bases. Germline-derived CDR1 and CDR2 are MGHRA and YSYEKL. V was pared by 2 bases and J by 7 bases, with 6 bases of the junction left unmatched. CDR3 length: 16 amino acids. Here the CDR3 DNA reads TGCGCCAGCAGCCAATCACAGGGGGCCTGGAATTCACCCCTCCACTTT. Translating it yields CASSQSQGAWNSPLHF.

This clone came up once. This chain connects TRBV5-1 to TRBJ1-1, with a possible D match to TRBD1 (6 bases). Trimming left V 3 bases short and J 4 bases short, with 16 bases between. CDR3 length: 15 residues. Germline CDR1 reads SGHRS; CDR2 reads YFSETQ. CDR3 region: CASSSYTGRTTEAFF. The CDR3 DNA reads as TGCGCCAGCAGCTCATATACAGGGAGAACCACTGAAGCTTTCTTT.

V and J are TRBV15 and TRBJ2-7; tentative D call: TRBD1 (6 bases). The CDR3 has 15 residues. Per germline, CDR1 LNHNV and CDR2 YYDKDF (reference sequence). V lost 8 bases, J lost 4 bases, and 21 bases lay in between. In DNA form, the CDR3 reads TGTGCCACCCTGATTAGGGACACCCACCTTTACGAGCAGTACTTC. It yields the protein CATLIRDTHLYEQYF.

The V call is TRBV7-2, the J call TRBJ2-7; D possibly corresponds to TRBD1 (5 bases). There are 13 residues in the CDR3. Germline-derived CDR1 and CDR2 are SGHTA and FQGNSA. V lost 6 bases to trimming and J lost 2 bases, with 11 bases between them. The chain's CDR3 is CASSFQGAYEQYF. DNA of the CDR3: TGTGCCAGCAGTTTCCAAGGGGCCTACGAGCAGTACTTC.

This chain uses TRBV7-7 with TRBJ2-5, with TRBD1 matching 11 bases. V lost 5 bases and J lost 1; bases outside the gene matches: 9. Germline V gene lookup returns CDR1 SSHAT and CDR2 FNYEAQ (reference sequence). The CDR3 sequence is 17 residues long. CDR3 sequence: CASSQKPGQGVQETQYF. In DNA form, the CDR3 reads TGTGCCAGCAGCCAAAAACCGGGACAGGGGGTCCAAGAGACCCAGTACTTC.

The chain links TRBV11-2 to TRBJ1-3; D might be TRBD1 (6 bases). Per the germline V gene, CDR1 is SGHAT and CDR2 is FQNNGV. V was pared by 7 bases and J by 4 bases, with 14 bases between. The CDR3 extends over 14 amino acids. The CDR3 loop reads CASTNTGRGNTIYF. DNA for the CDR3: TGTGCCAGCACAAACACAGGGCGAGGAAACACCATATATTTT. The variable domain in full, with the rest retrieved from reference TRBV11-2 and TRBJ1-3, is EAGVAQSPRYKIIEKRQSVAFWCNPISGHATLYWYQQILGQGPKLLIQFQNNGVVDDSQLPKDRFSAERLKGVDSTLKIQPAKLEDSAVYLCASTNTGRGNTIYFGEGSWLTVV.

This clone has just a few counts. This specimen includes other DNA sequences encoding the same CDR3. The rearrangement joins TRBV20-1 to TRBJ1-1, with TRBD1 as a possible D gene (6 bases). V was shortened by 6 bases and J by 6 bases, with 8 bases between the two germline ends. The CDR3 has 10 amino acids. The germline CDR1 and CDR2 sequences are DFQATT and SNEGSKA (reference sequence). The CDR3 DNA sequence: TGCAGTGCAGGGGGGGCTGAAGCTTTCTTT. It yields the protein CSAGGAEAFF.

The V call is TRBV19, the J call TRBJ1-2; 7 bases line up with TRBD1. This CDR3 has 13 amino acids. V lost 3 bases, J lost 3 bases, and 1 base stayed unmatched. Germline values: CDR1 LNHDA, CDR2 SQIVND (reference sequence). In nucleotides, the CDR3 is TGTGCCAGTAGTATCACAGGGGACTATGGCTACACCTTC. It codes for CASSITGDYGYTF. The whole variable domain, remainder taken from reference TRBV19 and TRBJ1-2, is DGGITQSPKYLFRKEGQNVTLSCEQNLNHDAMYWYRQDPGQGLRLIYYSQIVNDFQKGDIAEGYSVSREKKESFPLTVTSAQKNPTAFYLCASSITGDYGYTFGSGTRLTVV.

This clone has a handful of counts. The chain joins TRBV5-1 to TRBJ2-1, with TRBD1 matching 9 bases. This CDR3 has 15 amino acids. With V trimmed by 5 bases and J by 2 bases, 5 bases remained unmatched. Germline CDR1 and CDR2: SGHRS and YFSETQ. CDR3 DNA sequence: TGCGCCAGCAGTTCGGGGACAGGGACCTACAATGAGCAGTTCTTC. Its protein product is CASSSGTGTYNEQFF.